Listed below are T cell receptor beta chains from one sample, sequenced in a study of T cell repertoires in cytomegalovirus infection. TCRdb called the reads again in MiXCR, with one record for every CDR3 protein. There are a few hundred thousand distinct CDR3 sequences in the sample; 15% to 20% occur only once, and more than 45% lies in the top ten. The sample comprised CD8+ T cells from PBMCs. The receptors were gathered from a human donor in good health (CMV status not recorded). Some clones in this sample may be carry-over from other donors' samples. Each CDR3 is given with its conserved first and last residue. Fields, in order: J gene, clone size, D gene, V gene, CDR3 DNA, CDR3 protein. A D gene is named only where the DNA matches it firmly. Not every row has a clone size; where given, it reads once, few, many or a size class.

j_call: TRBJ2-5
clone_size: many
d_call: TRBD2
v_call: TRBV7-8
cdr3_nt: TGTGCCAGCAGCGCCGGGACTAGCGGGGGGAGGGGTCTGGAGACCCAGTACTTC
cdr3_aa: CASSAGTSGGRGLETQYF

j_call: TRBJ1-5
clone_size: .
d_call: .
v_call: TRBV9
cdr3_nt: TGTGCCAGCAGCGTGGGAGGGGATACGATCAATCAGCCCCAGCATTTT
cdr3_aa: CASSVGGDTINQPQHF

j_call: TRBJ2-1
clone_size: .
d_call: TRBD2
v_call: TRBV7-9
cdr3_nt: TGTGCCAACCAGCGGGGGGGGTCTGAGCAGTTCTTC
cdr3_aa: CANQRGGSEQFF

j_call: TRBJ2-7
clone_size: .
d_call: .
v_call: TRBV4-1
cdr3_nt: TGCGCCAGCAGCCAAGAAGGTGATGCCTACGAGCAGTACTTC
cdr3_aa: CASSQEGDAYEQYF

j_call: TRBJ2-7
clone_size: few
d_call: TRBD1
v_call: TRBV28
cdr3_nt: TGTGCCAGCAGCGACAGGGGTTGGTCCTACGAGCAGTACTTC
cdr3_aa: CASSDRGWSYEQYF

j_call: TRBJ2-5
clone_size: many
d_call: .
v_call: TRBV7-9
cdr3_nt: TGTGCCAGCAGGGGGGAGCGGGCGATTTACCAAGAGACCCAGTACTTC
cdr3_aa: CASRGERAIYQETQYF

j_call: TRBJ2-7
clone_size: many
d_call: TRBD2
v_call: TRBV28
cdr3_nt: TGTGCCAGCAGCTCCCTAGCCATGGACGGGAACCACGGACTAGCGGGGACCCACGAGCAGTACTTC
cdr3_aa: CASSSLAMDGNHGLAGTHEQYF

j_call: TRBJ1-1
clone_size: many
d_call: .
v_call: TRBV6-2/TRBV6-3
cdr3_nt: TGTGCCAGCAGGTTTACGGGAGGGAGCACTGAAGCTTTCTTT
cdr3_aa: CASRFTGGSTEAFF

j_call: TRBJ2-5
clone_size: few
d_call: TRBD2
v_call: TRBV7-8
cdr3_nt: TGTGCCAGCAGCTCGGCGTTTCTAGCGGGGGGAAGAGGCCAAGAGACCCAGTACTTC
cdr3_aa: CASSSAFLAGGRGQETQYF

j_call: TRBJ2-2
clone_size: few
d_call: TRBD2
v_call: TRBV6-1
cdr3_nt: TGTGCCAGCAGCTATCCAGGGACTAGGACCGGGGAGCTGTTTTTT
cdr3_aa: CASSYPGTRTGELFF

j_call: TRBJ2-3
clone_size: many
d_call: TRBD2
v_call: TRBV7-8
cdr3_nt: TGTGCCAGCAGTTTTCGGACTAGCGGGGGCAGGGATACGCAGTATTTT
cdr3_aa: CASSFRTSGGRDTQYF

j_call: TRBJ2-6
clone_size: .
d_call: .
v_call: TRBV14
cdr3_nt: TGTGCCAGCAGCCAAGGGAGCTACTCTGGGGCCAACGTCCTGACTTTC
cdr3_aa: CASSQGSYSGANVLTF

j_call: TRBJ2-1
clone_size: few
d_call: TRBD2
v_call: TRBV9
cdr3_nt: TGTGCCAGCAGCGTAGGTGGCGGGGGGATTGACAATGAGCAGTTCTTC
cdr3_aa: CASSVGGGGIDNEQFF

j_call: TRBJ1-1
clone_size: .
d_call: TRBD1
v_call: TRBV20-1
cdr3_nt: TGCAGTGTTCCCCAGGGGGCTGGCACTGAAGCTTTCTTT
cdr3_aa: CSVPQGAGTEAFF

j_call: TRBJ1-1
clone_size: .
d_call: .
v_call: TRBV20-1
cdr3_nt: TGCAGTGCTATACCCGGGAACACTGAAGCTTTCTTT
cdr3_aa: CSAIPGNTEAFF

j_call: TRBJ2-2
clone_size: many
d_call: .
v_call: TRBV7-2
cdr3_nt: TGTGCCAGCAGCTTAGGGGGGGGGGGCCCGTATAACACCGGGGAGCTGTTTTTT
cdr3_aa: CASSLGGGGPYNTGELFF

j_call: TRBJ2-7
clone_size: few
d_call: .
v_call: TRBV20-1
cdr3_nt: TGCAGTGCTAGGTCCAGGAGCTCCTACGAGCAGTACTTC
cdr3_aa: CSARSRSSYEQYF

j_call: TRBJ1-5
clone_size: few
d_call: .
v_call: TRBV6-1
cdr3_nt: TGTGCCAGCACCTGGATGGGTAATCAGCCCCAGCATTTT
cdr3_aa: CASTWMGNQPQHF

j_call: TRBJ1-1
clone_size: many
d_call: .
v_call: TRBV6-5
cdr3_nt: TGTGCCAGCAGCGAGGACGGGACGAACACTGAAGCTTTCTTT
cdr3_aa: CASSEDGTNTEAFF

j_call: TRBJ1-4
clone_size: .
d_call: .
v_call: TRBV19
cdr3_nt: TGTGCCACTCACCGGGGGGGAAAACTGTTTTTT
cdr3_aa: CATHRGGKLFF

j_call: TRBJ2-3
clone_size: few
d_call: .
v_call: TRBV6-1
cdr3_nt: TGTGCCAGCGATCTTGACTACACAGATACGCAGTATTTT
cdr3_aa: CASDLDYTDTQYF

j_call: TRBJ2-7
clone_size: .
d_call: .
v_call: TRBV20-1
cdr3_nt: TGCAGTGCTAGATCCCGCAGGGACCACCTCTACGAGCAGTACTTC
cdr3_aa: CSARSRRDHLYEQYF

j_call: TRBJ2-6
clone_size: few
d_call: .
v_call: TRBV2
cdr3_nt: TGTGCCAGCAGGATAACAGGTTCTGGGGCCAACGTCCTGACTTTC
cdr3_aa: CASRITGSGANVLTF

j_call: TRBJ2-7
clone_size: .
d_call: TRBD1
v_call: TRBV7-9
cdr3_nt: TGTGCCAGCCGAGGAGAGGGGGCCTCCGACGAGCAGTACTTC
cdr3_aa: CASRGEGASDEQYF

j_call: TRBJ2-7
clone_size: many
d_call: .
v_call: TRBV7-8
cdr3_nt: TGTGCCAGCAGCTTACCAGGGTACTACGAGCAGTACTTC
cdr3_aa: CASSLPGYYEQYF

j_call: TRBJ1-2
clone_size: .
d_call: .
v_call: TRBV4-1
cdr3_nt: TGCGCCAGCAGCCAAGATCCAGCAGGGCTGACGGGCTACACCTTC
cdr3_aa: CASSQDPAGLTGYTF

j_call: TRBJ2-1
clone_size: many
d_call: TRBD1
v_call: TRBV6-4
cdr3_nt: TGTGCCAGCAGCCCGGGACAGTACAATGAGCAGTTCTTC
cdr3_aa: CASSPGQYNEQFF

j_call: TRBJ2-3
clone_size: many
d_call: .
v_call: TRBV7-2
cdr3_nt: TGTGCCAGCAGCTTAGCGTGGGGGACGAAGACCACAGATACGCAGTATTTT
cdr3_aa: CASSLAWGTKTTDTQYF

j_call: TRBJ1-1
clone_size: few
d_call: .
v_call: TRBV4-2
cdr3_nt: TGTGCCAGCAGCCAAGAGAGCGGACACTCGGCGGGGGAAGCTTTCTTT
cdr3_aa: CASSQESGHSAGEAFF

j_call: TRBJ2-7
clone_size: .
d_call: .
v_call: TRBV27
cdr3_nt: TGTGCCAGCAGTCCCAACCAAGTCAGGGGCTACGAGCAGTACTTC
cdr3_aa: CASSPNQVRGYEQYF

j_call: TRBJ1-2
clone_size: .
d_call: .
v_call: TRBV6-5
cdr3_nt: TGTGCCAGCAGTTATTCGGGCTTTAACTATGGCTACACCTTC
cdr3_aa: CASSYSGFNYGYTF